This T cell receptor (beta chain) came from a study of T cells after yellow fever vaccination. The germline V gene encodes CDR1 KGHSH and CDR2 LQKENI. This CDR3 has 15 residues. V lost 4 bases, J lost 5 bases, and 3 bases stayed unmatched. One entry per CDR3 protein, called by TCRdb with MiXCR from the 5' RACE reads. The sample has hundreds of thousands of distinct CDR3 sequences, about an eighth seen once. V usage is TRBV18 and J usage is TRBJ2-1; 12 bases are a match to TRBD2. The sequencing used CD4+ T cells sorted from PBMCs, collected 15 days after the yellow fever booster vaccination. The TCR originated in a man aged 18 to 30 who received the YFV17D yellow fever vaccine. The DNA for the CDR3 is TGTGCCAGCTCACACACTAGCGGGGGGAACAATGAGCAGTTCTTC. Protein: CASSHTSGGNNEQFF.